This T cell receptor beta chain was identified in a study of T cells in localized non-small cell lung cancer. This CDR3 comprises 15 residues. The V end was cut by 3 bases, the J end by 1 base, with 10 bases between. Germline CDR1 reads SGDLS; CDR2 reads YYNGEE. TCRdb's table, derived via immunoSEQ multiplex PCR, lists solely in-frame clones and lacks some. The table shows about 26,000 clones, with around 86% occurring only once. V and J are TRBV9 and TRBJ2-2; D perhaps matches TRBD1 (6 bases). This specimen consisted of peripheral blood, obtained before any cancer treatment. This clonotype was sampled from a woman aged 35 to 75 with stage I lung adenocarcinoma. The CDR3 spells CASSARTENTGELFF. CDR3 nucleotides: TGTGCCAGCAGCGCTAGGACAGAGAACACCGGGGAGCTGTTTTTT.